This T cell receptor beta chain was observed in a study of blood T cell repertoires in COVID-19. Clones were sequenced by immunoSEQ multiplex PCR, and TCRdb holds only the in-frame ones, with some missing. The sample carries 320,000 or so clones, 87% recorded once. The germline V and J ends were trimmed by 7 bases and 3 bases, with 9 bases remaining between them. The length of the CDR3 is 12 residues. The germline V gene has CDR1 GTSNPN and CDR2 SVGIG (reference sequence). Sequencing input: PBMCs or T cells enriched from blood (not recorded which). The receptor's source is a woman aged 25 to 39 who had recovered from COVID-19. The gene calls are TRBV30 and TRBJ2-2, with D perhaps TRBD1 (5 bases). Here the CDR3 DNA reads TGTGCCTTGACAGTCCACACCGGGGAGCTGTTTTTT. Protein sequence: CALTVHTGELFF.